These T cell receptor beta chains were read from a single sample in a study of CD8 T cells in Susac syndrome. TCRdb reprocessed the immunoSEQ multiplex PCR reads via MiXCR and lists one record per CDR3 protein. The repertoire holds about 440,000 distinct CDR3 sequences, with approximately 89% as singletons. The source material was CD8+ T cells from PBMCs. The receptors were sampled from a human donor with multiple sclerosis. The CDR3 runs from the conserved cysteine through the conserved F or W. The order of the fields is V gene, J gene, clone size, D gene, CDR3 protein, CDR3 DNA. D genes are given only for firm matches. Some rows mark clone size as missing; the rest say once, few, many or name a class of expanded clone.

V: TRBV9; J: TRBJ2-1; size: NA; D: NA; CDR3: CASSGSPQTYEQFF; DNA: TGTGCCAGCAGCGGATCGCCGCAAACGTATGAGCAGTTCTTC
V: TRBV24-1; J: TRBJ2-1; size: NA; D: NA; CDR3: CATSDLNGNEQFF; DNA: TGTGCCACCAGTGATTTGAATGGCAATGAGCAGTTCTTC
V: TRBV29-1; J: TRBJ2-4; size: NA; D: TRBD2; CDR3: CSVIAGDLAKNIQYF; DNA: TGCAGCGTCATAGCGGGAGATCTAGCCAAAAACATTCAGTACTTC
V: TRBV29-1; J: TRBJ2-2; size: NA; D: NA; CDR3: CSSRSQGELFF; DNA: TGCAGCTCCCGATCTCAGGGGGAGCTGTTTTTT
V: TRBV30; J: TRBJ2-7; size: few; D: TRBD1; CDR3: CAGGGDRVWEQYF; DNA: TGCGCCGGAGGTGGGGACAGGGTGTGGGAGCAGTACTTC
V: TRBV2; J: TRBJ2-2; size: NA; D: NA; CDR3: CASSQGRDTGELFF; DNA: TGTGCCAGCAGTCAGGGGAGGGACACCGGGGAGCTGTTTTTT
V: TRBV7-3; J: TRBJ2-5; size: NA; D: NA; CDR3: CASSLEFMDSVNGETQYF; DNA: TGTGCCAGCAGCTTAGAATTTATGGACAGCGTTAATGGGGAGACCCAGTACTTC
V: TRBV19; J: TRBJ1-2; size: NA; D: NA; CDR3: CASSMTESYGYTF; DNA: TGTGCCAGTAGTATGACAGAGAGCTATGGCTACACCTTC
V: TRBV20-1; J: TRBJ2-7; size: few; D: TRBD1; CDR3: CSARVLETGGYSYEQYF; DNA: TGCAGTGCTAGAGTTCTGGAAACAGGGGGCTACTCCTACGAGCAGTACTTC
V: TRBV12-3/TRBV12-4; J: TRBJ1-2; size: NA; D: NA; CDR3: CASSAGEQGKYGYTF; DNA: TGTGCCAGCAGTGCGGGCGAACAGGGAAAGTATGGCTACACCTTC
V: TRBV27; J: TRBJ2-7; size: NA; D: NA; CDR3: CASSFTTLRDEQYF; DNA: TGTGCCAGCAGTTTTACAACCCTGCGGGACGAGCAGTACTTC
V: TRBV19; J: TRBJ2-2; size: NA; D: TRBD2; CDR3: CASGPAGLVSTGELFF; DNA: TGTGCCAGTGGCCCCGCGGGACTAGTCTCCACCGGGGAGCTGTTTTTT
V: TRBV5-1; J: TRBJ2-7; size: NA; D: NA; CDR3: CASSLGHTGAHEQYF; DNA: TGCGCCAGCAGCTTGGGACACACAGGAGCCCACGAGCAGTACTTC
V: TRBV28; J: TRBJ2-7; size: few; D: NA; CDR3: CASSSLPSYEQYF; DNA: TGTGCCAGCAGTTCCCTCCCTTCCTACGAGCAGTACTTC
V: TRBV7-6; J: TRBJ2-3; size: once; D: TRBD2; CDR3: CASSLKAGSDTQYF; DNA: TGTGCCAGCAGCTTGAAAGCGGGATCGGATACGCAGTATTTT